Following are 32 T cell receptor beta chains from one sample sequenced in a study of T cell repertoires in ileal Crohn's disease. Sequenced by immunoSEQ multiplex PCR; TCRdb stores in-frame clones only, minus some. The data contain about 5,400 clones, roughly two thirds of them singletons. Time point described: neoterminal ileum biopsy at postoperative endoscopy, about 6 months after surgery. The source material was ileal tissue. The receptors were sampled from an adult with Crohn's disease.

The chain couples TRBV27 to TRBJ1-2; D unclear. Germline lookup yields CDR1 MNHEY and CDR2 SMNVEV (reference sequence). Deletions cut 6 bases from V and 5 bases from J, with 13 bases between. The CDR3 runs 13 residues. Written as DNA, the CDR3 is TGTGCCAGCAGATCAAACGGACTTTATGGCTACACCTTC. Its translation: CASRSNGLYGYTF.

This clone was counted once. The chain is built from TRBV2 and TRBJ1-5, with D perhaps TRBD1 (6 bases). The CDR3 is 16 residues long. Germline values: CDR1 SNHLY, CDR2 FYNNEI. V lost 6 bases and J 0 bases, leaving 15 bases between the germline ends. CDR3 residues: CASSQGKGYSNQPQHF. The CDR3 nucleotides are TGTGCCAGCAGCCAGGGGAAGGGCTATAGCAATCAGCCCCAGCATTTT.

V and J are TRBV6-5 and TRBJ1-3; unclear D gene. Trimming removed 5 bases at V and 4 bases at J, with 12 bases between. The germline gives CDR1 MNHEY, CDR2 SVGAGI. CDR3 length equals 14 residues. The CDR3 sequence is CASSGGILGNTIYF. The CDR3 DNA sequence: TGTGCCAGCAGTGGCGGGATTTTGGGAAACACCATATATTTT.

This clone was counted a few times. The V call is TRBV4-3, the J call TRBJ2-7; TRBD2 might be the D (5 bases). The CDR3 totals 14 residues. V was cut by 1 base and J by 5 bases, with 12 bases left in between. Germline CDR1 LGHNA, CDR2 YSLEER. The CDR3 DNA sequence: TGCGCCAGCAGCCAAGGAGAGCGGCCCGACGAGCAGTACTTC. Its protein is CASSQGERPDEQYF.

The V call is TRBV7-2, the J call TRBJ2-3, with 9 positions matching TRBD2. The germline CDR1 and CDR2 sequences are SGHTA and FQGNSA. The CDR3 contains 14 residues. J was trimmed by 2 bases and V by 6 bases; bases with no gene match: 3. CDR3 nucleotides: TGTGCCAGCAGTATAGCGGGAGCCACAGATACGCAGTATTTT. It codes for CASSIAGATDTQYF.

This sequence joins TRBV29-1 and TRBJ1-1; D may be TRBD1 (5 bases). V was clipped by 2 bases and J by 7 bases, with 8 bases between them. From germline, CDR1 is SQVTM and CDR2 ANQGSEA. The CDR3 has 11 residues. The DNA for the CDR3 is TGCAGCGTTGAATTGGGGGGTGAAGCTTTCTTT. Its translation: CSVELGGEAFF.

The chain recombines TRBV7-7 with TRBJ1-3, with 7 bases aligning to TRBD1. Unmatched junction bases numbered 6, after V lost 5 bases and J lost 8 bases. CDR3 length equals 13 residues. CDR1 and CDR2 from the germline V gene are SSHAT and FNYEAQ (reference sequence). This CDR3 is CASSVNRGDTIYF. CDR3 nucleotide sequence: TGTGCCAGCAGCGTCAACAGGGGCGACACCATATATTTT.

This chain links TRBV5-1 with TRBJ1-1, with D possibly being TRBD1 (6 bases). The V end was cut by 5 bases, the J end by 0 bases, with 11 bases between. Germline V gene data show CDR1 as SGHRS and CDR2 as YFSETQ. This CDR3 is 14 amino acids long. CDR3 residues: CASSQQGLNTEAFF. For the CDR3, the DNA is TGCGCCAGCAGTCAGCAGGGGTTGAACACTGAAGCTTTCTTT.

The V call is TRBV25-1, the J call TRBJ2-1, with D tentatively TRBD1 (5 bases). The CDR3 is 14 amino acids. Germline CDR1 is MGHDK and CDR2 is SYGVNS. V dropped 8 bases and J dropped 0 bases, with 11 bases sitting between them. Here the CDR3 DNA reads TGTGCCAGCCGTACAGGAAACTCCTACAATGAGCAGTTCTTC. It encodes CASRTGNSYNEQFF.

J is TRBJ1-2 and V is TRBV5-4, with 7 positions matching TRBD1. Germline V gene lookup returns CDR1 SGHNT and CDR2 YYREEE (reference sequence). The CDR3 length is 17 residues. J gave up 4 bases and V 5 bases, and 17 bases lay outside the gene matches. Written as DNA, the CDR3 is TGTGCCAGCAGTCTATCGCTTACGGCAGGGGGTGCCTATGGCTACACCTTC. As protein: CASSLSLTAGGAYGYTF.

This clone was seen only once. V is TRBV19 and J is TRBJ2-7; 8 bases agree with TRBD2. J lost 0 bases, V lost 5 bases, and 6 bases had no gene match. The CDR3 is 15 residues long. Per the germline V gene, CDR1 is LNHDA and CDR2 is SQIVND (reference sequence). Here the CDR3 reads CASSFSGESSYEQYF. Here the CDR3 DNA reads TGTGCCAGTAGTTTTAGCGGGGAAAGCTCCTACGAGCAGTACTTC.

The gene calls are TRBV5-1 and TRBJ2-5, with D uncertain. The germline V gene has CDR1 SGHRS and CDR2 YFSETQ. This CDR3 contains 14 residues. Deletions cut 1 base from V and 0 bases from J, with 7 bases between. CDR3 loop: CASSLFVDQETQYF. In DNA form, the CDR3 reads TGCGCCAGCAGCTTGTTCGTCGACCAAGAGACCCAGTACTTC.

The genes are TRBV29-1 and TRBJ1-5; D unresolved. Germline V CDR1 and CDR2: SQVTM, ANQGSEA. Trimming removed 1 base at V and 4 bases at J, with 11 bases between. The CDR3 is 14 amino acids. Here the CDR3 DNA reads TGCAGCGTTGAAGGACGGCGGGGTAATCAGCCCCAGCATTTT. The encoded protein is CSVEGRRGNQPQHF.

This chain uses TRBV30 with TRBJ1-6; tentative D call: TRBD1 (5 bases). Between the trimmed V and J ends, which lost 8 bases and 1 base, there was a span of 12 bases. Looked up from germline, CDR1 is GTSNPN and CDR2 is SVGIG (reference sequence). The CDR3 contains 14 residues. The CDR3 region is CAIQGGSYNSPLHF. In nucleotides, the CDR3 is TGTGCCATTCAGGGAGGTTCCTATAATTCACCCCTCCACTTT.

This chain connects TRBV6-1 to TRBJ1-5; D is unresolved. The germline CDR1 and CDR2 sequences are MNHNS and SASEGT. This CDR3 is 15 amino acids long. The V end lost 6 bases, the J end lost 4 bases, and 16 bases lay between the germline ends. CDR3 nucleotides: TGTGCCAGCAGACCAGACTCCAATCTTAATCAGCCCCAGCATTTT. This gives the protein CASRPDSNLNQPQHF.

The chain has TRBV5-6 and TRBJ1-5; weak D call: TRBD1 (6 bases). Trimming shortened V by 1 base and J by 2 bases, and 7 bases separated the two germline ends. The CDR3 is made up of 14 amino acids. The V gene's germline CDR1 is SGHDT and CDR2 YYEEEE. CDR3 in amino acids: CASSLRTGNQPQHF. In DNA, the CDR3 is TGTGCCAGCAGCTTGCGGACAGGCAATCAGCCCCAGCATTTT.

This rearrangement joins TRBV6-5 to TRBJ1-5; D remains ambiguous. V lost 6 bases and J 6 bases, leaving 12 bases between the germline ends. Looked up from germline, CDR1 is MNHEY and CDR2 is SVGAGI. CDR3 length: 13 residues. In nucleotides, the CDR3 is TGTGCCAGCAGCCCCGGGGTAAGTCAGCCCCAGCATTTT. Its protein is CASSPGVSQPQHF.

The CDR3 sequence: CASSLYGTELTDTQYF. CDR3 DNA: TGTGCCAGCAGCTTATACGGGACAGAGCTCACAGATACGCAGTATTTT. The chain employs TRBV5-6 and TRBJ2-3, with TRBD1 matching over 7 bases. The length of the CDR3 is 16 residues. V lost 2 bases and J lost 2; bases outside the gene matches: 8. The V gene's germline CDR1 is SGHDT and CDR2 YYEEEE.

The chain has TRBV18 and TRBJ2-2, with a weak D call TRBD1 (6 bases). V lost 2 bases and J 6 bases, leaving 13 bases between the germline ends. Germline V gene sequence: CDR1 KGHSH, CDR2 LQKENI. The CDR3 length is 15 residues. The CDR3 is CASSPTTGVAGELFF. The CDR3 nucleotides are TGTGCCAGCTCACCAACGACAGGAGTGGCCGGGGAGCTGTTTTTT.

This sequence joins TRBV6-9 and TRBJ1-1; D is unclear. This CDR3 comprises 15 residues. Between the trimmed V and J ends, which lost 7 bases and 1 base, there was a span of 16 bases. CDR1 is MNHGY and CDR2 is SVAAGI in the germline V gene. CDR3 protein: CASTLGGPGNTEAFF. Here the CDR3 DNA reads TGTGCCAGCACCTTGGGCGGGCCGGGGAACACTGAAGCTTTCTTT.

This clone turned up a few times. The CDR3 region has the DNA TGTGCCAGCAGGCTCGGATGGGGGGGAGGAAACACTGAAGCTTTCTTT. This codes for CASRLGWGGGNTEAFF. The chain recombines TRBV27 with TRBJ1-1, with D perhaps TRBD1 (5 bases). The CDR3 contains 16 residues. Germline CDR1 is MNHEY and CDR2 is SMNVEV (reference sequence). Trimming pared 6 bases from V and 2 bases from J, leaving 19 bases between.

The chain has TRBV5-1 and TRBJ1-2, with TRBD1 identical over 7 bases. This CDR3 spans 15 amino acids. Germline V CDR1 and CDR2: SGHRS, YFSETQ. The ends lost 0 bases at V and 8 bases at J; junction bases unmatched: 10. The CDR3 reads CASSLATGPMIGYTF. CDR3 nucleotide sequence: TGCGCCAGCAGCTTGGCGACAGGGCCTATGATCGGCTACACCTTC.

This chain joins TRBV19 and TRBJ1-1; a possible D gene is TRBD1 (5 bases). Trimming took off 3 bases at V and 4 bases at J, with 9 bases between the two ends. CDR3 length: 13 amino acids. Germline CDR1 reads LNHDA; CDR2 reads SQIVND (reference sequence). CDR3 region: CASSIRGLTEAFF. Written as DNA, the CDR3 is TGTGCCAGTAGTATCCGGGGACTCACTGAAGCTTTCTTT.

The chain has TRBV27 and TRBJ1-4; tentative D call: TRBD1 (6 bases). Germline loops: CDR1 MNHEY, CDR2 SMNVEV (reference sequence). V was shortened by 5 bases and J by 6 bases, with 19 bases between the two germline ends. The CDR3 length is 16 residues. CDR3 sequence reads: CASSLRQVGRYEKLFF. Here the CDR3 DNA reads TGTGCCAGCAGTCTCCGACAGGTTGGGCGGTATGAAAAACTGTTTTTT.

The chain is built from TRBV21-1 and TRBJ2-1; TRBD2 is the table's D call and was not checked against the DNA. TRBV21-1 is an annotated pseudogene. The CDR3 runs 15 residues. The CDR3 here is CARSSRRAGDNEQFF. The CDR3 bases are TGTGCCAGATCCTCTAGACGAGCGGGGGACAATGAGCAGTTCTTC.

The J gene is TRBJ1-2, the V gene TRBV11-3; D possibly corresponds to TRBD1 (5 bases). The length of the CDR3 is 13 residues. V lost 5 bases, J lost 5 bases, and 12 bases lay in between. The germline CDR1 and CDR2 sequences are SGHNT and YENEEA. In nucleotides, the CDR3 is TGTGCCAGCAGCCCCCCCGACAGATATGGCTACACCTTC. Translation gives CASSPPDRYGYTF.

The chain couples TRBV29-1 to TRBJ1-2, with TRBD1 matching 8 bases. The CDR3 loop spans 13 amino acids. Germline-derived CDR1 and CDR2 are SQVTM and ANQGSEA. The ends lost 6 bases at V and 2 bases at J; junction bases unmatched: 5. The CDR3 region is CSVPGQANYGYTF. The DNA of the CDR3 is TGCAGCGTCCCGGGACAGGCGAACTATGGCTACACCTTC.

This clone was found once. The sample carries other DNA sequences with the same CDR3. This chain joins TRBV6-6 and TRBJ1-4, with D maybe TRBD1 (5 bases). This CDR3 is built from 15 residues. V lost 7 bases to trimming and J lost 8 bases, with 20 bases between them. CDR1 and CDR2 (germline): MNHNY, SVGAGI (reference sequence). CDR3 DNA: TGTGCCAGCATGGAAAGCAGGCAGGGTGGGGAAAAACTGTTTTTT. This sequence encodes CASMESRQGGEKLFF.

CDR3 DNA: TGTGCCAGCTCCAAGAGCGGGGAGGAGGATACGCAGTATTTT. This translates into CASSKSGEEDTQYF. V and J are TRBV18 and TRBJ2-3; 7 bases agree with TRBD2. Looked up from germline, CDR1 is KGHSH and CDR2 is LQKENI. V lost 6 bases and J lost 6; bases outside the gene matches: 9. The CDR3 is 14 residues long. Using reference TRBV18 and TRBJ2-3 for the parts outside the CDR3, the full variable domain is NAGVMQNPRHLVRRRGQEARLRCSPMKGHSHVYWYRQLPEEGLKFMVYLQKENIIDESGMPKERFSAEFPKEGPSILRIQQVVRGDSAAYFCASSKSGEEDTQYFGPGTRLTVL.

About this clone: The identical CDR3 is also encoded by other nucleotide sequences in the sample. This chain uses TRBV7-2 with TRBJ2-5; 7 bases match TRBD1. J lost 3 bases, V lost 5 bases, and 6 bases had no gene match. Germline lookup yields CDR1 SGHTA and CDR2 FQGNSA. The CDR3 length is 14 residues. The CDR3 here is CASSPNRGKETQYF. The CDR3 DNA reads TGTGCCAGCAGCCCTAACAGGGGTAAAGAGACCCAGTACTTC.

This chain joins TRBV7-2 and TRBJ2-4; perhaps TRBD2 as D (5 bases). The V and J ends lost 5 bases and 0 bases respectively, with 14 bases between them. CDR1 and CDR2 from the germline V gene are SGHTA and FQGNSA. CDR3 length equals 16 residues. The CDR3 sequence is CASSPTSTIAKNIQYF. The CDR3 coding sequence is TGTGCCAGCAGCCCCACTAGTACCATAGCCAAAAACATTCAGTACTTC.

This clone came up once. V is TRBV27 and J is TRBJ2-1, with 10 bases identical to TRBD2. J gave up 2 bases and V 2 bases, and 0 bases lay outside the gene matches. The CDR3 is 15 amino acids. CDR1 MNHEY and CDR2 SMNVEV come from the germline V gene (reference sequence). CDR3 nucleotide sequence: TGTGCCAGCAGTTTACTAGCGGGAGCCTACAATGAGCAGTTCTTC. Amino acids: CASSLLAGAYNEQFF.